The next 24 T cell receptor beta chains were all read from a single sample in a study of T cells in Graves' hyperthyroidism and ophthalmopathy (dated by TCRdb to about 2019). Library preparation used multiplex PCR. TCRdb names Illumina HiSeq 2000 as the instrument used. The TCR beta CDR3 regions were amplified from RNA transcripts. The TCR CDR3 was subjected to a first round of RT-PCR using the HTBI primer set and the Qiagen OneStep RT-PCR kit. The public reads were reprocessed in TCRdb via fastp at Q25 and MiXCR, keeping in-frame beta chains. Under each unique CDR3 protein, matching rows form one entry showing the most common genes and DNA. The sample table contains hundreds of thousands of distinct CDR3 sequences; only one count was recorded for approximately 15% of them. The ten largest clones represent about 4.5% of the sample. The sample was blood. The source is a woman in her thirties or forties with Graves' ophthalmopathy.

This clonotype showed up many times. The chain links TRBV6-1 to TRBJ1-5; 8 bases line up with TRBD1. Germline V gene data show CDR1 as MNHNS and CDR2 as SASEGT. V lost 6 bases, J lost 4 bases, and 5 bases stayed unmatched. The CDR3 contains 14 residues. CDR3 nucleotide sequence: TGTGCCAGCAGGACAGGGGCTGGGAATCAGCCCCAGCATTTT. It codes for CASRTGAGNQPQHF.

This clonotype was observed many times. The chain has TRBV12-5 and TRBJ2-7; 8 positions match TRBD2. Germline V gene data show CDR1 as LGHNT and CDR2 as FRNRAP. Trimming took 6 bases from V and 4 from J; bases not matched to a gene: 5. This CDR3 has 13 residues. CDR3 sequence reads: CASGLAGRYEQYF. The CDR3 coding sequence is TGTGCTAGTGGGCTAGCGGGTCGATACGAGCAGTACTTC.

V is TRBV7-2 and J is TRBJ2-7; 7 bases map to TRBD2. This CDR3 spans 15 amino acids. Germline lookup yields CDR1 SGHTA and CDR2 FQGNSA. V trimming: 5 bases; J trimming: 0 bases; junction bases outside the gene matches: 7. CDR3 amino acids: CASSTTGTTSYEQYF. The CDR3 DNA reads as TGTGCCAGCAGCACAACCGGGACTACCTCCTACGAGCAGTACTTC.

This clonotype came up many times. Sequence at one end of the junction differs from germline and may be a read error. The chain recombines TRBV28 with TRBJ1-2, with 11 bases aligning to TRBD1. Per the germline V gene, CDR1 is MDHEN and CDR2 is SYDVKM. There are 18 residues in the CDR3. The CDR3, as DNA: TGTGCCAGCAGTTTAGGGACAGGGGGGAACCAGAGAAACTATGGCTACGCCTTC. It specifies CASSLGTGGNQRNYGYAF.

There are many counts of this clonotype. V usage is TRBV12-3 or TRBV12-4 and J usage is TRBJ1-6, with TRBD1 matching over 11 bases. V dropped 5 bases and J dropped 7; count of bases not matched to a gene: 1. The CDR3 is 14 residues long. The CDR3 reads CASSGTGGNSPLHF. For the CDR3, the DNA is TGTGCCAGCAGTGGGACAGGGGGGAATTCACCCCTCCACTTT.

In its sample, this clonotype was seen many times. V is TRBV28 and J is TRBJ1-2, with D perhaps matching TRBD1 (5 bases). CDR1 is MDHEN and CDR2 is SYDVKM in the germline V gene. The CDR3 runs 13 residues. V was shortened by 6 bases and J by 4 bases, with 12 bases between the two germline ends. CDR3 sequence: CASRTERGYGYTF. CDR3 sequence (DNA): TGTGCCAGCAGAACTGAAAGGGGCTATGGCTACACCTTC.

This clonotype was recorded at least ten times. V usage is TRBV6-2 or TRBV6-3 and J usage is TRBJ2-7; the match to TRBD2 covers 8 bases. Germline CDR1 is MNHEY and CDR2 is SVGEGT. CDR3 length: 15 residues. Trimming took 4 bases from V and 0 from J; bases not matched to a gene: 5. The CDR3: CASSSPGGSSYEQYF. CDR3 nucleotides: TGTGCCAGCAGTTCCCCGGGAGGGAGCTCCTACGAGCAGTACTTC.

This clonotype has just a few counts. The CDR3 DNA reads TGCGCCAGTAAAGAGAGGACTAATCAGCCCCAGCATTTT. Translated, it gives CASKERTNQPQHF. The V gene is TRBV10-2, the J gene TRBJ1-5; unclear D gene. The CDR3 consists of 13 residues. Germline CDR1 is WSHSY and CDR2 is SAAADI. Trimming took off 9 bases at V and 4 bases at J, with 13 bases between the two ends.

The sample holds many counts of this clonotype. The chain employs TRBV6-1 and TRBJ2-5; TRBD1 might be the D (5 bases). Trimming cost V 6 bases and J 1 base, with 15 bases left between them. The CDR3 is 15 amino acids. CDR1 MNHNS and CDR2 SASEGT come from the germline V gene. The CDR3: CASRSSGAVQETQYF. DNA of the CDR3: TGTGCCAGCAGAAGTTCTGGGGCGGTCCAAGAGACCCAGTACTTC.

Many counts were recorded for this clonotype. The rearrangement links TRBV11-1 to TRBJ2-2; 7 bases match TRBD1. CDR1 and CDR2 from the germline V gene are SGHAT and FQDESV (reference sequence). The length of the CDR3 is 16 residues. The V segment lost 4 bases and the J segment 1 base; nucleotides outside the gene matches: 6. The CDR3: CASSSGQAENTGELFF. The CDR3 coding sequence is TGTGCCAGCAGCTCAGGACAGGCCGAGAACACCGGGGAGCTGTTTTTT.

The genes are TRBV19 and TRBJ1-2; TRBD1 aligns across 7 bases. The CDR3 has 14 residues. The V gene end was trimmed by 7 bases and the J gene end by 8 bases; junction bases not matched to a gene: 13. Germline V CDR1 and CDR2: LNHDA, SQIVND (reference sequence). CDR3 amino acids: CASTKDRFPEGYTF. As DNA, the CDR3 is TGTGCCAGTACTAAGGACAGGTTCCCAGAGGGCTACACCTTC.

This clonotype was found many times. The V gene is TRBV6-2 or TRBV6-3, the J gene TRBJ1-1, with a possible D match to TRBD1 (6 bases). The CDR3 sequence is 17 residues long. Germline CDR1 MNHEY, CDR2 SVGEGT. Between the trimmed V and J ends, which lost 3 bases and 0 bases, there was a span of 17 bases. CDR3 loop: CASSYKGGGSMNTEAFF. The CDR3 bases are TGTGCCAGCAGTTATAAGGGCGGGGGCTCGATGAACACTGAAGCTTTCTTT.

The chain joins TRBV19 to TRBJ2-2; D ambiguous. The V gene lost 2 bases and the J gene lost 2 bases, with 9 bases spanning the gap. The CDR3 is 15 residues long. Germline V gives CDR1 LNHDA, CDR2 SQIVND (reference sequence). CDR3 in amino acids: CASSITPRNTGELFF. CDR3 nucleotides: TGTGCCAGTAGTATAACTCCCAGAAACACCGGGGAGCTGTTTTTT.

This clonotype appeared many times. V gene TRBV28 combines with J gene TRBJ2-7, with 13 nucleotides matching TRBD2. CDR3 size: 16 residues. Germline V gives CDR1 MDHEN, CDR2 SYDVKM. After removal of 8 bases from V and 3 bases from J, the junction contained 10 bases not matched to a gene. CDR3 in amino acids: CASLDGGLAGSYEQYF. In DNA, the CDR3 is TGTGCCAGCTTGGATGGGGGACTAGCGGGAAGCTACGAGCAGTACTTC.

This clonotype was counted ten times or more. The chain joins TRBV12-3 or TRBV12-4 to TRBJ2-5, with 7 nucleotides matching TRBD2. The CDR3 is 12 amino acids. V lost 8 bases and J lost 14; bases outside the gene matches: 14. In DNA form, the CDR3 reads TGTGCCAGCGCAGACTCGGGGACTACCTTATACTTC. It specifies CASADSGTTLYF.

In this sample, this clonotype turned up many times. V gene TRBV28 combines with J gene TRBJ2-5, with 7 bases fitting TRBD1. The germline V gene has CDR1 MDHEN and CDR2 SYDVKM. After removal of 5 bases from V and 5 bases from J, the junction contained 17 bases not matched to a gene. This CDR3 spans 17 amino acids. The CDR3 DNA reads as TGTGCCAGCAGTATGGTGCAAGATGGTACAGGGGAGGAGACCCAGTACTTC. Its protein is CASSMVQDGTGEETQYF.

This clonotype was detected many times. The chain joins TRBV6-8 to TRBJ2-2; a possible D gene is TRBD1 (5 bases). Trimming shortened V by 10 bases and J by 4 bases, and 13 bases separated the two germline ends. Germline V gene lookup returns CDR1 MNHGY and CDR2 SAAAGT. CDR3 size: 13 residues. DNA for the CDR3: TGTGCCACCTCAACCAGGGCCACCGGGGAGCTGTTTTTT. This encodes CATSTRATGELFF.

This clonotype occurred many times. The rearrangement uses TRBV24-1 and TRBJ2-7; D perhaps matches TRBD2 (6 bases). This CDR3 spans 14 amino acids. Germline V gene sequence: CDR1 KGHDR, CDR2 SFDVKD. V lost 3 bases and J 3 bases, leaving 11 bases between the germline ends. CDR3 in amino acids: CATSDSQGGYEQYF. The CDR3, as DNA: TGTGCCACCAGTGATAGTCAGGGAGGCTACGAGCAGTACTTC.

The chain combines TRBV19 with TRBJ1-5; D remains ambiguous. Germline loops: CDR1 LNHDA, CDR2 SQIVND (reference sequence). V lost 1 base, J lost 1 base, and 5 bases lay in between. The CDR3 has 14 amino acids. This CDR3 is CASSIVASNQPQHF. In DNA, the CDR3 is TGTGCCAGTAGTATAGTCGCCAGCAATCAGCCCCAGCATTTT.

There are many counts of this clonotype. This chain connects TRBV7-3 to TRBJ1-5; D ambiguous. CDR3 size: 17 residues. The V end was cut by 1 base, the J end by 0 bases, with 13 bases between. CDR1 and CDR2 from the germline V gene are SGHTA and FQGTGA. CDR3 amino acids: CASSLSIRQYSNQPQHF. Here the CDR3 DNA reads TGTGCCAGCAGCTTAAGTATCCGGCAATATAGCAATCAGCCCCAGCATTTT.

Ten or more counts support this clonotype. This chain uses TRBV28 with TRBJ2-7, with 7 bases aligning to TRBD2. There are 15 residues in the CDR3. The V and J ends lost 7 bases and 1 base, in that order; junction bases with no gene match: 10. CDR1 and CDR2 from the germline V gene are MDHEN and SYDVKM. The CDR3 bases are TGTGCCAGCACTATCACTGCGGGAGCTTCCTACGAGCAGTACTTC. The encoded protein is CASTITAGASYEQYF.

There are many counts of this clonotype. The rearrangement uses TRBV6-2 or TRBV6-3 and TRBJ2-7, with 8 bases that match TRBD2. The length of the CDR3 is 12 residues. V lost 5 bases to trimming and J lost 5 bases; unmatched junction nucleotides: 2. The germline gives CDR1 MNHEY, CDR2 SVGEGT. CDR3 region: CASSRRGDEQYF. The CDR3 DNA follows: TGTGCCAGCAGTCGGCGGGGGGACGAGCAGTACTTC.

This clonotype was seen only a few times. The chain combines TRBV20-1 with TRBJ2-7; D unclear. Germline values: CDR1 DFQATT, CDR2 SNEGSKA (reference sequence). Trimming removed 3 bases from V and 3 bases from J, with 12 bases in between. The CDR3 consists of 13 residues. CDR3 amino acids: CSARNLYSYEQYF. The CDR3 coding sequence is TGCAGTGCTAGGAACTTATACAGCTACGAGCAGTACTTC.

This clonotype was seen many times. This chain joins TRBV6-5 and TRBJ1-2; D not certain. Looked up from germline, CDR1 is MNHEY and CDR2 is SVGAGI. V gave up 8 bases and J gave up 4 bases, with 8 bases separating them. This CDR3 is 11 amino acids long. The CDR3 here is CASGQAYGYTF. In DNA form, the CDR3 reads TGTGCCAGCGGGCAGGCCTATGGCTACACCTTC.